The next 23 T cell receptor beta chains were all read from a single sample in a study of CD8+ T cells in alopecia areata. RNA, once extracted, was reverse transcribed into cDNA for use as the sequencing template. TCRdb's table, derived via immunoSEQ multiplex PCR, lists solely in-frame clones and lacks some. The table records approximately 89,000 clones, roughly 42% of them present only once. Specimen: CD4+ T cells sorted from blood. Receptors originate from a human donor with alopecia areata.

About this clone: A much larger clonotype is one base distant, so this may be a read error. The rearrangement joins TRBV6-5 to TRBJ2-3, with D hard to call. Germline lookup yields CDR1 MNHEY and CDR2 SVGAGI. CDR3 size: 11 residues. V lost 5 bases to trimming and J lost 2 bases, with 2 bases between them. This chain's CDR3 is CASSNTDTQYF. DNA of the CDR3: TGTGCCAGCAGTAACACAGATACGCAGTATTTT.

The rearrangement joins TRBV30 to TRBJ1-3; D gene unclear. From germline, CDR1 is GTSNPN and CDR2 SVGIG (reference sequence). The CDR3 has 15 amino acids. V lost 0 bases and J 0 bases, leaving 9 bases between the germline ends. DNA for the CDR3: TGTGCCTGGAGTGTAAGCCTGGCCTCTGGAAACACCATATATTTT. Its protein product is CAWSVSLASGNTIYF.

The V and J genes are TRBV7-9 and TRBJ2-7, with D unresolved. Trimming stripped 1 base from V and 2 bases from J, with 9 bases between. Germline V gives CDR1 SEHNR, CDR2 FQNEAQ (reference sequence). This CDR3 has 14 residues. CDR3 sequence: CASSLGRTTYEQYF. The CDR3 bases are TGTGCCAGCAGCTTAGGTCGAACCACCTACGAGCAGTACTTC.

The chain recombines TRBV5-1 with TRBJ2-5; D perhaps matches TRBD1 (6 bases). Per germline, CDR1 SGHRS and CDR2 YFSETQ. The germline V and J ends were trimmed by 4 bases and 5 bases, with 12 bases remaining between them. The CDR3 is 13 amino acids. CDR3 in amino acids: CASSPQGAETQYF. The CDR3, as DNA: TGCGCCAGCAGCCCACAGGGTGCCGAGACCCAGTACTTC.

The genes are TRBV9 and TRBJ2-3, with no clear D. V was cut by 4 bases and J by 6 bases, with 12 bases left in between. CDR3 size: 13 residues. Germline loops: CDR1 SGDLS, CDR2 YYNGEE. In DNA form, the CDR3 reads TGTGCCAGCAGCTCAACGGGCGTGGATACGCAGTATTTT. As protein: CASSSTGVDTQYF.

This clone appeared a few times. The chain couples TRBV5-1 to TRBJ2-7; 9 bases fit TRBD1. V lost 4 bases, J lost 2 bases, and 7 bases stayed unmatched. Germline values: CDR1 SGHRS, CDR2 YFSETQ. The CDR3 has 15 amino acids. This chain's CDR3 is CASSLRTGDPYEQYF. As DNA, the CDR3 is TGCGCCAGCAGCCTGCGGACAGGGGACCCCTACGAGCAGTACTTC.

The CDR3 bases are TGTGCCTGGGGGGGCAGCACAGATACGCAGTATTTT. Translated, it gives CAWGGSTDTQYF. The rearrangement joins TRBV30 to TRBJ2-3, with D possibly TRBD1 on 6 matching bases. Per the germline V gene, CDR1 is GTSNPN and CDR2 is SVGIG (reference sequence). This CDR3 contains 12 residues. V was clipped by 5 bases and J by 0 bases, with 6 bases between them.

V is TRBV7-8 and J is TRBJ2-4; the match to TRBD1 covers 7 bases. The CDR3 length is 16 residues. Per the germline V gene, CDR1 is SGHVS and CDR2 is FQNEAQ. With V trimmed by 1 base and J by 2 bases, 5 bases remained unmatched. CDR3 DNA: TGTGCCAGCAGCTTAGGGTACAGGGGTACCAAAAACATTCAGTACTTC. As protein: CASSLGYRGTKNIQYF.

The CDR3 sequence: CAWSGTDTQYF. The CDR3 region has the DNA TGTGCCTGGAGCGGGACAGATACGCAGTATTTT. The V and J genes are TRBV30 and TRBJ2-3, with D unclear. Trimming took 3 bases from V and 3 from J, leaving 4 bases between them. The CDR3 extends over 11 amino acids. The germline V gene encodes CDR1 GTSNPN and CDR2 SVGIG (reference sequence).

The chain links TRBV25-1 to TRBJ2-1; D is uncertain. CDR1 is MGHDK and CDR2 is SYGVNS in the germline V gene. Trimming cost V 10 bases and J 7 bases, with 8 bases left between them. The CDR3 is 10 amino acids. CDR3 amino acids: CAKLENEQFF. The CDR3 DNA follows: TGTGCCAAGTTAGAGAATGAGCAGTTCTTC.

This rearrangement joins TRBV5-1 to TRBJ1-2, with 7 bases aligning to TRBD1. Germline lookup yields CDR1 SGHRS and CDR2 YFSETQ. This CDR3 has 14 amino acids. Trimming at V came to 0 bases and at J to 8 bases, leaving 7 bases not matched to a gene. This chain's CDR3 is CASSLVRGQGGYTF. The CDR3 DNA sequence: TGCGCCAGCAGCTTGGTTAGGGGGCAGGGAGGCTACACCTTC.

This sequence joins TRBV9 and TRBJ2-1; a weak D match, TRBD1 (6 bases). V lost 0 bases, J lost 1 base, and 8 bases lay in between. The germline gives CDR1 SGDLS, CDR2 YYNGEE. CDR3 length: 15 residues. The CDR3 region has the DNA TGTGCCAGCAGCGTAGAGGGGGAGTCCTACAATGAGCAGTTCTTC. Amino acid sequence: CASSVEGESYNEQFF.

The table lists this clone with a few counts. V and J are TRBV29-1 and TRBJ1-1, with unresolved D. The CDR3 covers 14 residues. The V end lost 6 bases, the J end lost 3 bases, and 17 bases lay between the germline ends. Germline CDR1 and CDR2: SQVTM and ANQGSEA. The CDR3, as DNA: TGCAGCGTAACAGTCGGCAATGGGTACACTGAAGCTTTCTTT. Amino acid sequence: CSVTVGNGYTEAFF.

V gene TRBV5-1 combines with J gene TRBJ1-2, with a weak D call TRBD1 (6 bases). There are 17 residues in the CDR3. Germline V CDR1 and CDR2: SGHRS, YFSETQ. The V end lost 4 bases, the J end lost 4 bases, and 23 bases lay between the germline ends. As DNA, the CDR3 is TGCGCCAGCAGCCCTCGACAGGCCAATCCGTTGGGCTATGGCTACACCTTC. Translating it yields CASSPRQANPLGYGYTF.

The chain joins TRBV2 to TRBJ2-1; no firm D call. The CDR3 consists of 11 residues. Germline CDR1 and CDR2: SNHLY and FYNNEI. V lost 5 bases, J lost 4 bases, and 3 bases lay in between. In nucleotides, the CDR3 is TGTGCCAGCAGTTCATACAATGAGCAGTTCTTC. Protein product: CASSSYNEQFF.

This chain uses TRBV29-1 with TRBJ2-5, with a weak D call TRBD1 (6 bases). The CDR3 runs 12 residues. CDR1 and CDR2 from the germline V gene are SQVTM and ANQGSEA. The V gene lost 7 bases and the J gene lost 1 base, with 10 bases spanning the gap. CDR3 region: CSGQVFQETQYF. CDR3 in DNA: TGCAGCGGACAGGTTTTCCAAGAGACCCAGTACTTC.

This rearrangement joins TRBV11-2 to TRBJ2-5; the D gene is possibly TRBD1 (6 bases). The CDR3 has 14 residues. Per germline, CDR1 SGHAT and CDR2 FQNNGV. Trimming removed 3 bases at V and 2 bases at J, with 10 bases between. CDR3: CASSLDRNQETQYF. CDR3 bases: TGTGCCAGCAGCTTGGACAGAAATCAAGAGACCCAGTACTTC.

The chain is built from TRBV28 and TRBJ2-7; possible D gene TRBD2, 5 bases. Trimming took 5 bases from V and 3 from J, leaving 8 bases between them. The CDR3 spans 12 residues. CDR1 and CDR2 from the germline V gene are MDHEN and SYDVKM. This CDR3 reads CASSMGSYEQYF. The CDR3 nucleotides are TGTGCCAGCAGTATGGGGAGCTACGAGCAGTACTTC. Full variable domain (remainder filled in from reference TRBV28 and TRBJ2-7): DVKVTQSSRYLVKRTGEKVFLECVQDMDHENMFWYRQDPGLGLRLIYFSYDVKMKEKGDIPEGYSVSREKKERFSLILESASTNQTSMYLCASSMGSYEQYFGPGTRLTVT.

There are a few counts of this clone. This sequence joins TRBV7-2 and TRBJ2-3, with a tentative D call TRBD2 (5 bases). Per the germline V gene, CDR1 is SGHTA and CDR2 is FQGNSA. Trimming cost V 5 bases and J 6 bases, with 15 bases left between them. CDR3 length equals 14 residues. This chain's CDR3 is CASSRRTRLDTQYF. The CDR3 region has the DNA TGTGCCAGCAGCCGCCGGACTCGTCTCGATACGCAGTATTTT.

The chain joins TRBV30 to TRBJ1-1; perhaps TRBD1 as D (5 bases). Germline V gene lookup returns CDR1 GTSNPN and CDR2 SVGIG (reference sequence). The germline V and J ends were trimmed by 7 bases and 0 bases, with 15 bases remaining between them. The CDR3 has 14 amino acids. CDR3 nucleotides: TGTGCCTCGAAGGCAGGGATTATGAACACTGAAGCTTTCTTT. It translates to CASKAGIMNTEAFF.

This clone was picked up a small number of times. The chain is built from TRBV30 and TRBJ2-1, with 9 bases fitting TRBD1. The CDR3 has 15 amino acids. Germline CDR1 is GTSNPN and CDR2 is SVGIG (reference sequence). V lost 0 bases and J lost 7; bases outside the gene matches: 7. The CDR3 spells CAWSVAGTGSNEQFF. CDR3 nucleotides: TGTGCCTGGAGTGTAGCCGGGACAGGGAGTAATGAGCAGTTCTTC.

Here the CDR3 reads CSVEEDGGTDTQYF. Here the CDR3 DNA reads TGCAGCGTTGAAGAGGACGGGGGGACAGATACGCAGTATTTT. This chain joins TRBV29-1 and TRBJ2-3; 7 nucleotides align to TRBD2. The CDR3 spans 14 residues. Unmatched junction bases numbered 3, after V lost 0 bases and J lost 3 bases. Germline V gene sequence: CDR1 SQVTM, CDR2 ANQGSEA.

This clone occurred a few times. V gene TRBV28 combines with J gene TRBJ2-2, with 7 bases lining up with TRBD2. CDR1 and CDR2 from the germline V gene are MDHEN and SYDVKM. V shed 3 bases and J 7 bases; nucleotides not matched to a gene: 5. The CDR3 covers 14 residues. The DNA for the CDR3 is TGTGCCAGCAGTTTCGCGGGAGCGATCGGGGAGCTGTTTTTT. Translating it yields CASSFAGAIGELFF.